The rows below give T cell receptor beta chains drawn from one sample of a study of blood T cell repertoires in COVID-19. TCRdb keeps only in-frame clones here, not all; method: immunoSEQ multiplex PCR. Of hundreds of thousands of clones listed, roughly 86% are singletons. Sequencing input: PBMCs or T cells enriched from blood (not recorded which). These TCRs come from a woman aged 25 to 39 with acute COVID-19. Each CDR3 is given with its conserved first and last residue. A D gene is named only where the DNA matches it firmly. Clone size is given for some rows only: seen once, a few or many times, or a class if the clone is expanded.

J gene: TRBJ1-1
D gene: NA
clone size: NA
V gene: TRBV7-9
CDR3 protein: CASTRGEGAIEAFF
CDR3 DNA: TGTGCCAGCACCCGGGGGGAGGGAGCAATTGAAGCTTTCTTT

J gene: TRBJ1-1
D gene: NA
clone size: NA
V gene: TRBV11-2
CDR3 protein: CASSSLGQGNTEAFF
CDR3 DNA: TGTGCCAGCAGCTCCTTGGGTCAGGGGAACACTGAAGCTTTCTTT

J gene: TRBJ2-5
D gene: NA
clone size: once
V gene: TRBV11-3
CDR3 protein: CASSATRGKETQYF
CDR3 DNA: TGTGCCAGCAGCGCGACTAGGGGTAAAGAGACCCAGTACTTC

J gene: TRBJ1-2
D gene: TRBD1
clone size: NA
V gene: TRBV19
CDR3 protein: CASSRGQNYGYTF
CDR3 DNA: TGTGCCAGTAGTAGGGGACAGAATTATGGCTACACCTTC

J gene: TRBJ1-1
D gene: NA
clone size: NA
V gene: TRBV4-3
CDR3 protein: CASTVTVNTEAFF
CDR3 DNA: TGCGCCAGCACGGTAACAGTGAACACTGAAGCTTTCTTT

J gene: TRBJ2-2
D gene: NA
clone size: once
V gene: TRBV9
CDR3 protein: CASSVGGGNTGELFF
CDR3 DNA: TGTGCCAGCAGCGTAGGGGGCGGGAACACCGGGGAGCTGTTTTTT

J gene: TRBJ2-7
D gene: TRBD1
clone size: NA
V gene: TRBV12-5
CDR3 protein: CASGYNRDRDSEQYF
CDR3 DNA: TGTGCTAGTGGTTACAACCGGGACAGGGATTCCGAGCAGTACTTC

J gene: TRBJ2-1
D gene: NA
clone size: NA
V gene: TRBV5-1
CDR3 protein: CASSQTPYNEQFF
CDR3 DNA: TGCGCCAGCAGCCAAACTCCTTACAATGAGCAGTTCTTC

J gene: TRBJ1-5
D gene: NA
clone size: NA
V gene: TRBV18
CDR3 protein: CASSQGRNQPQHF
CDR3 DNA: TGTGCCAGCTCACAGGGGCGCAATCAGCCCCAGCATTTT

J gene: TRBJ2-7
D gene: TRBD1
clone size: NA
V gene: TRBV7-8
CDR3 protein: CASSRDRPEQYF
CDR3 DNA: TGTGCCAGCAGCCGGGACAGGCCTGAGCAGTACTTC

J gene: TRBJ2-1
D gene: NA
clone size: NA
V gene: TRBV18
CDR3 protein: CASSPPGRVLDEQFF
CDR3 DNA: TGTGCCAGCTCACCACCAGGCAGGGTGTTGGATGAGCAGTTCTTC

J gene: TRBJ1-6
D gene: TRBD1
clone size: NA
V gene: TRBV28
CDR3 protein: CASSQGGFNSPLHF
CDR3 DNA: TGTGCCAGCAGCCAGGGGGGCTTTAATTCACCCCTCCACTTT

J gene: TRBJ2-7
D gene: TRBD2
clone size: NA
V gene: TRBV30
CDR3 protein: CAALAGASYEQYF
CDR3 DNA: TGTGCCGCCTTAGCGGGGGCTTCCTACGAGCAGTACTTC

J gene: TRBJ2-3
D gene: TRBD2
clone size: NA
V gene: TRBV6-2/TRBV6-3
CDR3 protein: CASSTGASGVRRDTQYF
CDR3 DNA: TGTGCCAGTAGTACGGGGGCTAGCGGGGTGAGGAGGGATACGCAGTATTTT